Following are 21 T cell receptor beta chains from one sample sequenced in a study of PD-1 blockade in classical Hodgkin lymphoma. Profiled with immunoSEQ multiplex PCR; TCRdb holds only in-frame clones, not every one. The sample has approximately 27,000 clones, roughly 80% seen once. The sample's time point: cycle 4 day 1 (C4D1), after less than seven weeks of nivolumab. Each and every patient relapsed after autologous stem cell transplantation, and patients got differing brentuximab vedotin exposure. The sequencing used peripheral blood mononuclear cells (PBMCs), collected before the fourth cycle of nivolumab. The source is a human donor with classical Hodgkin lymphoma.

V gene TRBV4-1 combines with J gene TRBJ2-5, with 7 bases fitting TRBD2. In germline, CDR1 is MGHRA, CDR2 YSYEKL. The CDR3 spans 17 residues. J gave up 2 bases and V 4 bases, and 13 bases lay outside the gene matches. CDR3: CASSPDESGAVQETQYF. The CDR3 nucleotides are TGCGCCAGCAGCCCCGACGAGAGCGGGGCCGTTCAAGAGACCCAGTACTTC.

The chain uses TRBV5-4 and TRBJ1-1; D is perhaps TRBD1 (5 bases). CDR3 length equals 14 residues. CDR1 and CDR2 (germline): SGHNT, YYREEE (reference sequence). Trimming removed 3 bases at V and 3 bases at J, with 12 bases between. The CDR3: CASSSAGTYTEAFF. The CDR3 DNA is TGTGCCAGCAGCTCCGCGGGGACGTACACTGAAGCTTTCTTT.

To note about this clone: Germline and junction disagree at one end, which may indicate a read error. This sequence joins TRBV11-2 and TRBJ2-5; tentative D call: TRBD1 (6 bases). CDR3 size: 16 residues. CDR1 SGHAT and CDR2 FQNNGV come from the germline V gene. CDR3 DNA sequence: TGCGCCAGCAGCCAAGAGATGGGGACACTACAAGAGACCCAGTACTTC. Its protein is CASSQEMGTLQETQYF.

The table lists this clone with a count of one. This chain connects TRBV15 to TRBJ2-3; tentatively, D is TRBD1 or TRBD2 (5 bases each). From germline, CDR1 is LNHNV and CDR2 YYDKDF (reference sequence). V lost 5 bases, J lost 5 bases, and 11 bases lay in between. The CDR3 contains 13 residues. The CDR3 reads CATSGGGGDTQYF. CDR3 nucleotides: TGTGCCACCAGCGGGGGTGGGGGAGATACGCAGTATTTT.

The chain's CDR3 is CASSEEAGDNEQFF. Written as DNA, the CDR3 is TGTGCCAGCAGTGAAGAAGCGGGAGACAATGAGCAGTTCTTC. The genes are TRBV2 and TRBJ2-1; TRBD2 matches at 8 bases. Germline V gene data show CDR1 as SNHLY and CDR2 as FYNNEI. This CDR3 is built from 14 residues. Losses at the gene ends were 1 base for V and 5 bases for J; bases not matched to a gene: 1. The variable domain in full, completed from reference TRBV2 and TRBJ2-1, reads EPEVTQTPSHQVTQMGQEVILRCVPISNHLYFYWYRQILGQKVEFLVSFYNNEISEKSEIFDDQFSVERPDGSNFTLKIRSTKLEDSAMYFCASSEEAGDNEQFFGPGTRLTVL.

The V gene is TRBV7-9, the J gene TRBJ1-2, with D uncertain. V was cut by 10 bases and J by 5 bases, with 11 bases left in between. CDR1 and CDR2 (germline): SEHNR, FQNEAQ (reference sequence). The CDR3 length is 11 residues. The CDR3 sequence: CATLWGYGYTF. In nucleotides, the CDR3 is TGTGCCACCTTGTGGGGTTATGGCTACACCTTC.

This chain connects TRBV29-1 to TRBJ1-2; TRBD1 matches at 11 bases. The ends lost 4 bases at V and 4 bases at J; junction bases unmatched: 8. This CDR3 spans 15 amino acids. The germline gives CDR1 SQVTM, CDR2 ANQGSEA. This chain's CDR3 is CSVVGTGGRGYGYTF. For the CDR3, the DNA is TGCAGCGTTGTGGGGACAGGGGGACGGGGCTATGGCTACACCTTC. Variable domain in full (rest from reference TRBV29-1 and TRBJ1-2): SAVISQKPSRDICQRGTSLTIQCQVDSQVTMMFWYRQQPGQSLTLIATANQGSEATYESGFVIDKFPISRPNLTFSTLTVSNMSPEDSSIYLCSVVGTGGRGYGYTFGSGTRLTVV.

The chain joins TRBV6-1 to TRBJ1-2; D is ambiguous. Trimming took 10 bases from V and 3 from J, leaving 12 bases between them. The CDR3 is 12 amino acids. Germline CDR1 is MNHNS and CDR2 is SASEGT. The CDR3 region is CAIPGVYYGYTF. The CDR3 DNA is TGTGCCATCCCCGGGGTCTACTATGGCTACACCTTC.

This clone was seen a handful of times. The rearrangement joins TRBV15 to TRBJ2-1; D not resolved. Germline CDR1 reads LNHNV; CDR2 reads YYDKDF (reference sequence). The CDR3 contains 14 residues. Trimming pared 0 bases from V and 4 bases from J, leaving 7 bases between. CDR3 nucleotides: TGTGCCACCAGCAGAGAAGACGCATACAATGAGCAGTTCTTC. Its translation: CATSREDAYNEQFF.

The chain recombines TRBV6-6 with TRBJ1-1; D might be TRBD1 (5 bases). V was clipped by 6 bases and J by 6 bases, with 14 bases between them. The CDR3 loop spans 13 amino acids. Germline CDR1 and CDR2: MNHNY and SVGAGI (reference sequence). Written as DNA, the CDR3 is TGTGCCAGCAGCGCAACCCAGGGTCCTGAAGCTTTCTTT. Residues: CASSATQGPEAFF.

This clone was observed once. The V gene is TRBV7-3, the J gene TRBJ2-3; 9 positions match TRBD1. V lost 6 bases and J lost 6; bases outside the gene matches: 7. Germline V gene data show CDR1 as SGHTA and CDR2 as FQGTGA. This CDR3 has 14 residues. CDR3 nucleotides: TGTGCCAGCAGTACAGGGGGCCGCGGGGATACGCAGTATTTT. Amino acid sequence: CASSTGGRGDTQYF.

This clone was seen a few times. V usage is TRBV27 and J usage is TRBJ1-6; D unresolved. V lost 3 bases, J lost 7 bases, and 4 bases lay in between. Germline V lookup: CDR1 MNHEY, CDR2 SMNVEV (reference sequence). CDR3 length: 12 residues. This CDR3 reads CASSFSNSPLHF. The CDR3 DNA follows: TGTGCCAGCAGTTTTTCGAATTCACCCCTCCACTTT.

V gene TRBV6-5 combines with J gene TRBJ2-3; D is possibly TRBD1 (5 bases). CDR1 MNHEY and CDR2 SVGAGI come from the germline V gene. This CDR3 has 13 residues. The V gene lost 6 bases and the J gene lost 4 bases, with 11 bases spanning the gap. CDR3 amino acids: CASRMQGPDTQYF. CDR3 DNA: TGTGCCAGCAGGATGCAGGGCCCAGATACGCAGTATTTT.

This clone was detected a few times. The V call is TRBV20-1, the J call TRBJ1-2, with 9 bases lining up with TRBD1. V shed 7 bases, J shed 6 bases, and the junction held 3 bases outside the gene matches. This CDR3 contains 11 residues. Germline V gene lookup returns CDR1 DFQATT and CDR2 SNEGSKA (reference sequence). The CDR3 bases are TGCAGTGTTTGGGACAGGGATGGCTACACCTTC. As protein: CSVWDRDGYTF.

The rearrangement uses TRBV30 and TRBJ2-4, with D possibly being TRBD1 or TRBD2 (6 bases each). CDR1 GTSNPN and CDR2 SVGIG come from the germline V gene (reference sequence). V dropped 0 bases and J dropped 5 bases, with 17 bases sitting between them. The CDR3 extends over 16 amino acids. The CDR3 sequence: CAWSVWGPGGENIQYF. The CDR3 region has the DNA TGTGCCTGGAGTGTATGGGGGCCAGGCGGGGAAAACATTCAGTACTTC.

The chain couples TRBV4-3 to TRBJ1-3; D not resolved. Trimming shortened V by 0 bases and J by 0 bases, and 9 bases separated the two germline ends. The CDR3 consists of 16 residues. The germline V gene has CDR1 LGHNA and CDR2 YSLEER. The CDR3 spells CASSQDSAGSGNTIYF. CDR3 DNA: TGCGCCAGCAGCCAAGATAGCGCCGGCTCTGGAAACACCATATATTTT.

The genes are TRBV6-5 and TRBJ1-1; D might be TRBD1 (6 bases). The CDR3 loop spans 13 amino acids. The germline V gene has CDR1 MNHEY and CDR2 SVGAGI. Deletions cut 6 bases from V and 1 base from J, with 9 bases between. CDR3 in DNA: TGTGCCAGCAGCCAACAGGGGAACACTGAAGCTTTCTTT. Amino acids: CASSQQGNTEAFF.

The CDR3 DNA follows: TGTGCCAGCAGCTTAGCCCCTCAACCACCCTACGAGCAGTACTTC. Protein: CASSLAPQPPYEQYF. This sequence joins TRBV7-9 and TRBJ2-7; no firm D call. This CDR3 contains 15 residues. V lost 0 bases and J lost 2, with 11 bases in between. Germline V lookup: CDR1 SEHNR, CDR2 FQNEAQ (reference sequence).

The CDR3 sequence is CASSLAPGGDQYF. In DNA, the CDR3 is TGTGCCAGCAGCTTGGCCCCCGGGGGGGATCAGTACTTC. The chain joins TRBV5-6 to TRBJ2-5, with TRBD2 matching 8 bases. The CDR3 length is 13 residues. Germline V lookup: CDR1 SGHDT, CDR2 YYEEEE. V trimming: 0 bases; J trimming: 11 bases; junction bases outside the gene matches: 6.

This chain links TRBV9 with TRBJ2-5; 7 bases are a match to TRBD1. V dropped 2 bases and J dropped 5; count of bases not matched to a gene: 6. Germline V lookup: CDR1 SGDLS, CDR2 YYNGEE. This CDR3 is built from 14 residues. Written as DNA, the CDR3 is TGTGCCAGCAGCGTTACAGGGGCGTGGGAGACCCAGTACTTC. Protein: CASSVTGAWETQYF.

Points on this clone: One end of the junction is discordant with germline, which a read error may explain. This CDR3 is CASSFWGGKNIQCF. The CDR3 region has the DNA TGTGCCAGCAGTTTTTGGGGGGGCAAAAACATTCAGTGCTTC. The rearrangement links TRBV25-1 to TRBJ2-4; tentatively, D is TRBD2 (7 bases). CDR1 is MGHDK, CDR2 SYGVNS, per germline. This CDR3 is built from 14 residues.